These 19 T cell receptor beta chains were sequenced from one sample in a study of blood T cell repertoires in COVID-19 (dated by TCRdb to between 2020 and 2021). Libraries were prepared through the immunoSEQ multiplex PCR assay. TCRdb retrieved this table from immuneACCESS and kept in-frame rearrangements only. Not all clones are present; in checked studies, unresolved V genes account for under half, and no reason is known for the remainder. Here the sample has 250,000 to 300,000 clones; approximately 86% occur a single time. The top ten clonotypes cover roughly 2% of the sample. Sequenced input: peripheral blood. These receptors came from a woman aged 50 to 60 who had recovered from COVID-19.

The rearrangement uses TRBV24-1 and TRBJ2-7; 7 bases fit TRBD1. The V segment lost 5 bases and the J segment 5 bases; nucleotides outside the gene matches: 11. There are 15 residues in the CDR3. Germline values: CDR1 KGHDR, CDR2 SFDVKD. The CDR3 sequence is CATSVSTGPLNEQYF. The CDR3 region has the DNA TGTGCCACCAGTGTCTCGACAGGGCCGTTGAACGAGCAGTACTTC.

CDR3 protein: CSVARRLNTEAFF. The CDR3 bases are TGCAGCGTTGCTAGACGATTAAACACTGAAGCTTTCTTT. This chain links TRBV29-1 with TRBJ1-1; D is uncertain. Trimming pared 4 bases from V and 2 bases from J, leaving 11 bases between. Germline V CDR1 and CDR2: SQVTM, ANQGSEA. This CDR3 has 13 residues.

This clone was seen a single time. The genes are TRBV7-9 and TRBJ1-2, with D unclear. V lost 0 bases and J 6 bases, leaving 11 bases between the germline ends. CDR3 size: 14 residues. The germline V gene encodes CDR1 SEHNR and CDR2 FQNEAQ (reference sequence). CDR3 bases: TGTGCCAGCAGCTTAGCAGCAAGAGTCCATGGCTACACCTTC. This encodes CASSLAARVHGYTF.

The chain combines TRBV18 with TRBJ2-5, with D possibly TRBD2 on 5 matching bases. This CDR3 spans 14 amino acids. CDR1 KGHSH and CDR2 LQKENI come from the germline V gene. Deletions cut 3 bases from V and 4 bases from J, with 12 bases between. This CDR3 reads CASSPIEGRETQYF. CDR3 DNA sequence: TGTGCCAGCTCACCTATTGAGGGCAGAGAGACCCAGTACTTC.

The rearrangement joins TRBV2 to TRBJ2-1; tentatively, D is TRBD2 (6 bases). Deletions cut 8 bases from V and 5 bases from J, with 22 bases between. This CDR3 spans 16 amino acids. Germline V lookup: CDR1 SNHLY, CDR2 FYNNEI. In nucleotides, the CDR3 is TGTGCCAGCGTGACCGCCCGAGCGGAGGGAAACAATGAGCAGTTCTTC. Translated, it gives CASVTARAEGNNEQFF.

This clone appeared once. The CDR3 region is CASSPVISGLHYEQYF. CDR3 coding DNA: TGTGCCAGCTCACCTGTCATTTCGGGACTACACTACGAGCAGTACTTC. This chain connects TRBV18 to TRBJ2-7; 7 bases are a match to TRBD2. J lost 3 bases, V lost 3 bases, and 11 bases had no gene match. This CDR3 contains 16 residues. Germline V gene data show CDR1 as KGHSH and CDR2 as LQKENI.

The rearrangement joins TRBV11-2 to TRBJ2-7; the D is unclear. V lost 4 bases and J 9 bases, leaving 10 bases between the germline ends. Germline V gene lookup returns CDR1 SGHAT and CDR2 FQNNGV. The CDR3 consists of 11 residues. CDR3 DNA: TGTGCCAGCAGCTCCTACACGGGGCAGTACTTC. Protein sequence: CASSSYTGQYF. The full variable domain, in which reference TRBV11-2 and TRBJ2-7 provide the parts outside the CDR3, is EAGVAQSPRYKIIEKRQSVAFWCNPISGHATLYWYQQILGQGPKLLIQFQNNGVVDDSQLPKDRFSAERLKGVDSTLKIQPAKLEDSAVYLCASSSYTGQYFGPGTRLTVT.

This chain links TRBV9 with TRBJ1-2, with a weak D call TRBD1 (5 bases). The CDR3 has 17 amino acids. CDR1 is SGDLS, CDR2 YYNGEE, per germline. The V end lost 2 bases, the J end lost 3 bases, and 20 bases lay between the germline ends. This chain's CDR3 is CASSVVQGKEVDYGYTF. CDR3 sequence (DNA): TGTGCCAGCAGCGTCGTGCAGGGAAAAGAAGTGGACTATGGCTACACCTTC. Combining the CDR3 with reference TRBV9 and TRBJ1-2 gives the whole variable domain DSGVTQTPKHLITATGQRVTLRCSPRSGDLSVYWYQQSLDQGLQFLIQYYNGEERAKGNILERFSAQQFPDLHSELNLSSLELGDSALYFCASSVVQGKEVDYGYTFGSGTRLTVV.

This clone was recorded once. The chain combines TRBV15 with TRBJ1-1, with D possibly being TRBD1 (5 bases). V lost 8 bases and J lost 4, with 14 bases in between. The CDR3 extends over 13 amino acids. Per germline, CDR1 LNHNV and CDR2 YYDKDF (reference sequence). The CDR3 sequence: CATARWGGTEAFF. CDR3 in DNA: TGTGCCACCGCGCGTTGGGGGGGCACTGAAGCTTTCTTT.

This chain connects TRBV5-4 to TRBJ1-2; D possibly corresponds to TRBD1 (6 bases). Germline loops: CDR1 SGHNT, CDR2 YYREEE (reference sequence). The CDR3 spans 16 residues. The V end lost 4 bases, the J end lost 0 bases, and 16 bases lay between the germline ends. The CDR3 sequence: CASSRAYRAPNYGYTF. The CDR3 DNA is TGTGCCAGCAGCCGAGCTTACAGGGCCCCTAACTATGGCTACACCTTC.

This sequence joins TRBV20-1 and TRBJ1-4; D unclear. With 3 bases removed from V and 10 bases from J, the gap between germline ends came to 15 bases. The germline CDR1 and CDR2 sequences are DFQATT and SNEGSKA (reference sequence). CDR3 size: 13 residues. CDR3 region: CSASSEVYGKLFF. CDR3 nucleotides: TGCAGTGCTAGTAGTGAGGTTTACGGAAAACTGTTTTTT.

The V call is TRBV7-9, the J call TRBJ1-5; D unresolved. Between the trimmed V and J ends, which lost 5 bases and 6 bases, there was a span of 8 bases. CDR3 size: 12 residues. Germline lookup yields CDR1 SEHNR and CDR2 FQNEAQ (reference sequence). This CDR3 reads CASSPHGQPQHF. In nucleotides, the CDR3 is TGTGCCAGCAGCCCCCACGGTCAGCCCCAGCATTTT.

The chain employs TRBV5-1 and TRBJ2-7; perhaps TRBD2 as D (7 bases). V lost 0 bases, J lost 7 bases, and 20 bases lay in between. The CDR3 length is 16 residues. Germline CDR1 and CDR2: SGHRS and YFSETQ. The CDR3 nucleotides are TGCGCCAGCAGCTTGGCCAATGGGGGGGCGTATGGTGAGCAGTACTTC. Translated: CASSLANGGAYGEQYF.

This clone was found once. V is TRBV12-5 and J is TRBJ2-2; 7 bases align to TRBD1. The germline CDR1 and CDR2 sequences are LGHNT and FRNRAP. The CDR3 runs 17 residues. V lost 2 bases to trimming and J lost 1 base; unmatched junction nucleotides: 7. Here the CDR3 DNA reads TGTGCTAGTGGTTTGTTAACCGGGACAGTGAACACCGGGGAGCTGTTTTTT. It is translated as CASGLLTGTVNTGELFF.

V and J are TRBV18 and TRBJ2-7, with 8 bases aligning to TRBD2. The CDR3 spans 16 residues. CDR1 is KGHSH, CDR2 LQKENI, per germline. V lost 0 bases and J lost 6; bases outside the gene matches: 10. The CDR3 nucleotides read TGTGCCAGCTCACCACCGGGACTAGGGTCCCACTCCGAGCAGTACTTC. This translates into CASSPPGLGSHSEQYF.

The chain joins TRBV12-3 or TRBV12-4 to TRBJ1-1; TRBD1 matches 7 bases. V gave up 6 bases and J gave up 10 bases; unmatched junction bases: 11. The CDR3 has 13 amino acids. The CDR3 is CASSPTGARGAFF. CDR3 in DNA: TGTGCCAGCAGCCCCACAGGGGCCAGAGGAGCTTTCTTT.

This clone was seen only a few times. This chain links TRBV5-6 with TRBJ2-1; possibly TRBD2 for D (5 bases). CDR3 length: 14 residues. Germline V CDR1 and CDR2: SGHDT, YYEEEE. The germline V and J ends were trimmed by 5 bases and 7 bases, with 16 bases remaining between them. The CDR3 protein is CASSKSGGSNEQFF. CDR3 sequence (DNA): TGTGCCAGCAGTAAGAGCGGCGGTTCGAATGAGCAGTTCTTC.

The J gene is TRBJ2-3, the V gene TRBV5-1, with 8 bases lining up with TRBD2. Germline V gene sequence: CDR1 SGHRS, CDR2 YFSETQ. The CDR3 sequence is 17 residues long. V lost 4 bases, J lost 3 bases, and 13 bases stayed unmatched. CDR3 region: CASSPGSRGGATDTQYF. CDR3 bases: TGCGCCAGCAGCCCCGGGAGTCGGGGGGGGGCGACAGATACGCAGTATTTT.

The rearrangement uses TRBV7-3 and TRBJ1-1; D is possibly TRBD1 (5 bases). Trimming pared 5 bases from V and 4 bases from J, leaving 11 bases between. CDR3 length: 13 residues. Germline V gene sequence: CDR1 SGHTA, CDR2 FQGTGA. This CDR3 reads CASSTQGSTEAFF. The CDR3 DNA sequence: TGTGCCAGCAGCACTCAGGGTAGCACTGAAGCTTTCTTT.